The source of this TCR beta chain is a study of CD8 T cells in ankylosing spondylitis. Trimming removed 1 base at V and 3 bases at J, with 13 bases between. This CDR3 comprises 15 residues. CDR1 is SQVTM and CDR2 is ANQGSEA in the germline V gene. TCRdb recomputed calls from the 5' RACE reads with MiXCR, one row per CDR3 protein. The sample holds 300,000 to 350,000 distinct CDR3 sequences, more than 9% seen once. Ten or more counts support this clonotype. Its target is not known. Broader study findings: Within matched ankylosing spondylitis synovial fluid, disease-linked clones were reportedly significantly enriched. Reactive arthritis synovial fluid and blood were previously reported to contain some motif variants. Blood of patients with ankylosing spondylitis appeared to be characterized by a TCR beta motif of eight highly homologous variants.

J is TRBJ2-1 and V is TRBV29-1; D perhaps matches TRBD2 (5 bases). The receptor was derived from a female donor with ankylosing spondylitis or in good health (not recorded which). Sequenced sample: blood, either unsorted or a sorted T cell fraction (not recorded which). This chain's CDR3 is CSVEGVERNYNEQFF. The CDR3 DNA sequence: TGCAGCGTTGAAGGCGTAGAGCGGAACTACAATGAGCAGTTCTTC.